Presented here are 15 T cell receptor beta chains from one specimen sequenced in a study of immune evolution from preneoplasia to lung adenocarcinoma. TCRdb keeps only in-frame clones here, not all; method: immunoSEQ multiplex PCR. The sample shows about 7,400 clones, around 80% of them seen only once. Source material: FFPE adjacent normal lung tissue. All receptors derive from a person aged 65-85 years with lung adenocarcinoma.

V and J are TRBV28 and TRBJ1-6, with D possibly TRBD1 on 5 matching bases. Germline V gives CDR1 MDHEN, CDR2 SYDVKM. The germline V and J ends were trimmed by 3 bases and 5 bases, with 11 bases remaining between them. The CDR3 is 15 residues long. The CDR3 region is CASSFFQGNNSPLHF. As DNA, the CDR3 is TGTGCCAGCAGTTTTTTTCAGGGTAATAATTCACCCCTCCACTTT.

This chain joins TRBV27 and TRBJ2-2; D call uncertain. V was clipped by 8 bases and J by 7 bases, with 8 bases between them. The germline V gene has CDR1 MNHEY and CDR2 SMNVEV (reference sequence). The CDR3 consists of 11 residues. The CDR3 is CASGRFGELFF. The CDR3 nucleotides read TGTGCCAGCGGCCGATTCGGGGAGCTGTTTTTT.

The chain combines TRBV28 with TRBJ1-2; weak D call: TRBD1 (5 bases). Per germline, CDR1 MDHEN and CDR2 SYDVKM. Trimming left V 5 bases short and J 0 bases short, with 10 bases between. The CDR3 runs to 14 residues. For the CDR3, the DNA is TGTGCCAGCAGTCCGGGACGGACTAACTATGGCTACACCTTC. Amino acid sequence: CASSPGRTNYGYTF.

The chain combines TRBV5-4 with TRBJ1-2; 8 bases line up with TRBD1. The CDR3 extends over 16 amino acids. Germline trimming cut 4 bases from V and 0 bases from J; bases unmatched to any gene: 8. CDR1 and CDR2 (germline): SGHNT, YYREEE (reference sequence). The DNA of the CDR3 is TGTGCCAGCAGCCTAGGACAGGGCGCTACTAACTATGGCTACACCTTC. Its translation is CASSLGQGATNYGYTF.

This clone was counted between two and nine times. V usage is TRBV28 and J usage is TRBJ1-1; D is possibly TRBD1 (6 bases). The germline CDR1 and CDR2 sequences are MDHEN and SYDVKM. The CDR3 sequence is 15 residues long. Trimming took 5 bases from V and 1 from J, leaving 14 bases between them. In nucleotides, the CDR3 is TGTGCCAGCAGTCTTCGGTGGGGGGCGAACACTGAAGCTTTCTTT. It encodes CASSLRWGANTEAFF. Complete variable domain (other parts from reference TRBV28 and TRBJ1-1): DVKVTQSSRYLVKRTGEKVFLECVQDMDHENMFWYRQDPGLGLRLIYFSYDVKMKEKGDIPEGYSVSREKKERFSLILESASTNQTSMYLCASSLRWGANTEAFFGQGTRLTVV.

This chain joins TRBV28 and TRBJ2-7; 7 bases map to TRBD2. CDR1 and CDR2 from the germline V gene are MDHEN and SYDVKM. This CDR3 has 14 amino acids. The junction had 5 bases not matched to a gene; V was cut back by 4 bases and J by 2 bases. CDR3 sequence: CASSSPGTTYEQYF. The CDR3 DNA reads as TGTGCCAGCAGTTCCCCCGGGACTACCTACGAGCAGTACTTC. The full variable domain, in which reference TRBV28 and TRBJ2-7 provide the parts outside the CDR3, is DVKVTQSSRYLVKRTGEKVFLECVQDMDHENMFWYRQDPGLGLRLIYFSYDVKMKEKGDIPEGYSVSREKKERFSLILESASTNQTSMYLCASSSPGTTYEQYFGPGTRLTVT.

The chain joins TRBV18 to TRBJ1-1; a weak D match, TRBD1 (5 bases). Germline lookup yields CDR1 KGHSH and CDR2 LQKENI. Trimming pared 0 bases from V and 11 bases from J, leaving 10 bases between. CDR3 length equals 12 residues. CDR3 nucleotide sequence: TGTGCCAGCTCACCACCGGGGCCGCGGGCTTTCTTT. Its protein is CASSPPGPRAFF.

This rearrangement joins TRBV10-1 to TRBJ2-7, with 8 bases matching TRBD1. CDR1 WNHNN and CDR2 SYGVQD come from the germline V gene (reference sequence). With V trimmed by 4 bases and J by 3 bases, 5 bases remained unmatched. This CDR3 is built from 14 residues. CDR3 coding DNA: TGCGCCAGCAGTGGGACAGGGCGAGGCTACGAGCAGTACTTC. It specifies CASSGTGRGYEQYF.

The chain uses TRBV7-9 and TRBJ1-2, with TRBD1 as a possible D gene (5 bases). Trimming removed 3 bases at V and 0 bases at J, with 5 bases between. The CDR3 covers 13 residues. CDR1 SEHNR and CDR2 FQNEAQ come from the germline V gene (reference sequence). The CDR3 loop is CASSLTANYGYTF. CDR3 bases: TGTGCCAGCAGCTTGACAGCTAACTATGGCTACACCTTC.

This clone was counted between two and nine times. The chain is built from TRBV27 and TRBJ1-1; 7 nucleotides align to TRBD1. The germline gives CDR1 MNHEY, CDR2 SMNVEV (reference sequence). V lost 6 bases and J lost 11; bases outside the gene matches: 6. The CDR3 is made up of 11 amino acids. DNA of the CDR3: TGTGCCAGCAGGGGAGGACAGGCGGCTTTCTTT. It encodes CASRGGQAAFF.

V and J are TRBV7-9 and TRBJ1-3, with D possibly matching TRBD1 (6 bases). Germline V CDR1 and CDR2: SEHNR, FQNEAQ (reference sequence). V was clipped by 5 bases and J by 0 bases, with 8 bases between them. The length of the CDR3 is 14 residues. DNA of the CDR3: TGTGCCAGCAGCCGGGACAACTCTGGAAACACCATATATTTT. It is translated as CASSRDNSGNTIYF.

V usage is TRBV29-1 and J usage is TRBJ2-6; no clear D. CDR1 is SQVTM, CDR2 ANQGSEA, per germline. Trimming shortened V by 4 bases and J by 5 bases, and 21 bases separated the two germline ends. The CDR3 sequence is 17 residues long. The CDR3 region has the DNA TGCAGCGTTGCGACTCCAAGCATACAAAGTCGGGCCAACGTCCTGACTTTC. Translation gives CSVATPSIQSRANVLTF.

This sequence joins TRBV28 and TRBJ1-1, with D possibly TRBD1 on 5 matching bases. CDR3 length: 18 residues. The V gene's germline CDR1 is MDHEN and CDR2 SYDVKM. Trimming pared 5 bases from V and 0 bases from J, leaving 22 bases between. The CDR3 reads CASSATPASDRLNTEAFF. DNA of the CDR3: TGTGCCAGCAGTGCCACCCCCGCCTCCGACAGATTGAACACTGAAGCTTTCTTT.

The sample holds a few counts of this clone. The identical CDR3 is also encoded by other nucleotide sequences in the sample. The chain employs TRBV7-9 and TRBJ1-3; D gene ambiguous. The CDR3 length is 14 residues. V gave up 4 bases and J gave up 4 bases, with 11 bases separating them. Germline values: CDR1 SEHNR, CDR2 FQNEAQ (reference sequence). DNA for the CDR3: TGTGCCAGCAGCTCCCAAACATCAGGAAACACCATATATTTT. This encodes CASSSQTSGNTIYF.

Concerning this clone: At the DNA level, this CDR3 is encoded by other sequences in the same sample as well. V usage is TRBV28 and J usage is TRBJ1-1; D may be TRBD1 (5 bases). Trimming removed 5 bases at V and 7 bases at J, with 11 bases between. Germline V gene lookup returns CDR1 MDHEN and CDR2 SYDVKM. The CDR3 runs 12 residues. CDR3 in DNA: TGTGCCAGCAGTCCCAATGGGGGTGAAGCTTTCTTT. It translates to CASSPNGGEAFF.